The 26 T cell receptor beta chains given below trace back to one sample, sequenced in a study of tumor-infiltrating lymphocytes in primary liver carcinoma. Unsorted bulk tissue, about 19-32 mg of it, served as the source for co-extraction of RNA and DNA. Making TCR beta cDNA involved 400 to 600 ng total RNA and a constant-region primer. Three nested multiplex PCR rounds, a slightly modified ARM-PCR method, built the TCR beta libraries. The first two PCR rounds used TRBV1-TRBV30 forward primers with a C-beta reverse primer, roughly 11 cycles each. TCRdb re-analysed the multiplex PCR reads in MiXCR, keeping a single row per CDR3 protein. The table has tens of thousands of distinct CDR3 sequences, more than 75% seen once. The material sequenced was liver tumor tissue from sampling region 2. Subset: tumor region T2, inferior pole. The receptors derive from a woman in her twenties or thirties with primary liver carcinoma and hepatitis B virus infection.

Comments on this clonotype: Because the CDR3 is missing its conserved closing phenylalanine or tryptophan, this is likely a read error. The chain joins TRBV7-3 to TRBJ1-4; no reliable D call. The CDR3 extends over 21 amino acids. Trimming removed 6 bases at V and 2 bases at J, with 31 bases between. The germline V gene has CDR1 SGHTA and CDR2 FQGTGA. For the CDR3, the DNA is TGTGCCAGCAGTCTTCCAGGACGGGAGCCGCAATCCTTGGTGACTAATGAAAAACTGTTTCTT. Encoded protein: CASSLPGREPQSLVTNEKLFL.

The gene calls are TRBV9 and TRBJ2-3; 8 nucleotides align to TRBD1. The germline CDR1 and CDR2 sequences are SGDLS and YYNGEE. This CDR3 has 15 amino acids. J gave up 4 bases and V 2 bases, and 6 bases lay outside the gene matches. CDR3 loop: CASSVRDRNADTQYF. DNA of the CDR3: TGTGCCAGCAGCGTCAGGGACAGGAACGCAGATACGCAGTATTTT.

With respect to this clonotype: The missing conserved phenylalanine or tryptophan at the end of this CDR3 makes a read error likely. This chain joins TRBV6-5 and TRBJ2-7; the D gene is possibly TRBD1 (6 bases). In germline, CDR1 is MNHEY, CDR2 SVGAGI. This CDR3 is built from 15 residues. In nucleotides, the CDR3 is TGTACCAGCAGTTACAAGGACAGCAGCTCCTATGAGCAGTACTTA. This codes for CTSSYKDSSSYEQYL.

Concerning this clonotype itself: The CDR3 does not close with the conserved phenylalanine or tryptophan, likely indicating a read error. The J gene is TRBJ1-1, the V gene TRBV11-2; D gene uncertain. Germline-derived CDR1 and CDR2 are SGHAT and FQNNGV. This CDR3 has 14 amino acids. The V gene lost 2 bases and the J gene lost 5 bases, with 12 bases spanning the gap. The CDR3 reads CASSLLWADTEAFL. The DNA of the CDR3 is TGTGCCAGCAGCTTATTATGGGCCGATACTGAAGCTTTCTTA.

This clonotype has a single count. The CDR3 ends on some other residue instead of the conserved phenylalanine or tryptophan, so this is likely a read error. The DNA of the CDR3 is TGTACCAGCAGCCCCCGGGAGAACAATCAGTCCCAGCATTCT. This gives the protein CTSSPRENNQSQHS. V and J are TRBV7-9 and TRBJ1-5, with no clear D. The CDR3 covers 14 residues. CDR1 and CDR2 (germline): SEHNR, FQNEAQ (reference sequence).

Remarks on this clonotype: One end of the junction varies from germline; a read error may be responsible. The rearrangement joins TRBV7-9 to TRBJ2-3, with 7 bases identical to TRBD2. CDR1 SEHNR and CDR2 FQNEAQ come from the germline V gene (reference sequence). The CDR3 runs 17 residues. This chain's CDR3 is CASSLGRSSGTTDTQYF. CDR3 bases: TGTGCCAGCAGCTTGGGACGTTCTAGCGGTACCACAGATACACAGTATTTT.

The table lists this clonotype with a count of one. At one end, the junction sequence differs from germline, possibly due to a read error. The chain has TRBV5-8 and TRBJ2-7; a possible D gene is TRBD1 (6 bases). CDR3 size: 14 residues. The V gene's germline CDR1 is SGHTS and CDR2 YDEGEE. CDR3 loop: CASRYNGQPYEHYF. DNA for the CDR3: TGTGCCAGCCGCTACAATGGACAGCCCTACGAGCACTACTTC. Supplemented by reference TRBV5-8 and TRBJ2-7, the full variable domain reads EAGVTQSPTHLIKTRGQQATLRCSPISGHTSVYWYQQALGLGLQFLLWYDEGEERNRGNFPPRFSGRQFPNYSSELNVNALELEDSALYLCASRYNGQPYEHYFGPGTRLTVT.

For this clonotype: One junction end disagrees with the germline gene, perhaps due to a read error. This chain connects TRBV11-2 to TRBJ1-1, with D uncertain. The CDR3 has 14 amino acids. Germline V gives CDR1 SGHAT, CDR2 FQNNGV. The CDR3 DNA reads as TGTGCCAGCGGCTTATTATGGACCGGCACTGAAGCTTTATTT. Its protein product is CASGLLWTGTEALF.

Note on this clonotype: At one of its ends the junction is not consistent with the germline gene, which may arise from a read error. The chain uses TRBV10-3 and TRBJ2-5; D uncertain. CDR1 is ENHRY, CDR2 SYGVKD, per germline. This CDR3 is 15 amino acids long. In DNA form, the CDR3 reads TGTGCCATAAGTGAGTCGGCTACCGTACAAGAGACCCAGTACTTC. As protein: CAISESATVQETQYF.

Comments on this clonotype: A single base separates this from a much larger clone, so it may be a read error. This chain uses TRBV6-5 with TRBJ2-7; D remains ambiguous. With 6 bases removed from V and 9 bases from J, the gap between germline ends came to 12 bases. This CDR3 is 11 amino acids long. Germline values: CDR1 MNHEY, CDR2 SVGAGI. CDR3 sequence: CASSSYSRQYF. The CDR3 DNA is TGTGCCAGCAGCTCTTATAGCAGGCAGTACTTC.

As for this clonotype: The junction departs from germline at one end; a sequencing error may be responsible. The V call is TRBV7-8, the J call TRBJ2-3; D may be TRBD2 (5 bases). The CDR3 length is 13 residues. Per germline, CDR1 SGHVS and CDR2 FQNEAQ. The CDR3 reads CTSSSLVSDTQYF. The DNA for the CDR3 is TGTACCAGCAGCTCACTAGTATCAGACACGCAGTATTTT.

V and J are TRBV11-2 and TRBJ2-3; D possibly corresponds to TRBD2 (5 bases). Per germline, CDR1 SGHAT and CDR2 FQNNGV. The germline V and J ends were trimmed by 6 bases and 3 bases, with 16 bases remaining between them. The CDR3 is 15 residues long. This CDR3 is CASSSGSRRTDTQYF. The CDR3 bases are TGTGCCAGCAGTTCAGGAAGCAGGAGGACAGATACGCAGTATTTT.

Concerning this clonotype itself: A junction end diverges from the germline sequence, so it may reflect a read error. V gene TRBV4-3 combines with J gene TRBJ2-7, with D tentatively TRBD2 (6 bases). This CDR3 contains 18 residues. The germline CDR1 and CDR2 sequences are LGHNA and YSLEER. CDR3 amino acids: CTSSQAVMGGHISYEQYF. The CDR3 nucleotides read TGTACCAGCAGCCAAGCTGTGATGGGGGGTCACATTAGCTACGAGCAGTACTTC.

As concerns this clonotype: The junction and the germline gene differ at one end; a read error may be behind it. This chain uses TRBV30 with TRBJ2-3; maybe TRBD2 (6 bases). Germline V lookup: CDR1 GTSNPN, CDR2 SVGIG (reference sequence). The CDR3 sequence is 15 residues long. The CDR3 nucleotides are TGTGTCTGGAGTTCTGTCGCGGGGATTGCAGATACGCAGTATTTT. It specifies CVWSSVAGIADTQYF.

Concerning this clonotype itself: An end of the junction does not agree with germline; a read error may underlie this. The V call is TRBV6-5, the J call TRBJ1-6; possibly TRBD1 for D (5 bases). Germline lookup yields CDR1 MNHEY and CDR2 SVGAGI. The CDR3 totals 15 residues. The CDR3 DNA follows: TGTGCCGGCAGGGAAAGGAGTGCCCCTCATTCACCCCTCCACTTT. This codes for CAGRERSAPHSPLHF.

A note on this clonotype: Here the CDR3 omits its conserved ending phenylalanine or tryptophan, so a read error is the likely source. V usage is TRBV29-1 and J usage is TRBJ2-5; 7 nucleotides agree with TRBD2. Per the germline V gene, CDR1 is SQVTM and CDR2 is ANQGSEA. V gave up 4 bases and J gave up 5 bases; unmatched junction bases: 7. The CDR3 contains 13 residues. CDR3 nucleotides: TGCAGCGTTGGTGGGAGGGCTGCTGAGACCCAGTACCTC. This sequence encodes CSVGGRAAETQYL.

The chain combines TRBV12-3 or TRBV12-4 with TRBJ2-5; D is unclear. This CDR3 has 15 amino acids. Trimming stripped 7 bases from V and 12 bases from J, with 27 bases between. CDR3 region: CASNRRLGIQEIKYF. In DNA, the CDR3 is TGTGCCAGCAATAGACGTTTGGGAATACAAGAGATCAAGTACTTC.

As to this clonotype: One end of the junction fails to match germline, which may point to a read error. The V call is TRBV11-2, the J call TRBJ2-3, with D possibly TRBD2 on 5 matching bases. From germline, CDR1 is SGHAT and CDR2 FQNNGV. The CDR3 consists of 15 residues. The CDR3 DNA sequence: TGTGCCAGCAGTTTAGTAGCGAGATGCACAGATAGGCAGTATTTT. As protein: CASSLVARCTDRQYF. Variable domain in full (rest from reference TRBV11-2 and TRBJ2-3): EAGVAQSPRYKIIEKRQSVAFWCNPISGHATLYWYQQILGQGPKLLIQFQNNGVVDDSQLPKDRFSAERLKGVDSTLKIQPAKLEDSAVYLCASSLVARCTDRQYFGPGTRLTVL.

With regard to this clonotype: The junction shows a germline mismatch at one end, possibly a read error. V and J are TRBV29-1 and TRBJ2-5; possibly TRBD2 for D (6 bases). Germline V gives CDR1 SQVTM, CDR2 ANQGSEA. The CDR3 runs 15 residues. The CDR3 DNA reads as TGCTGCGTTGAGACCGGAAGGGGAGTGAGGGAGGCCCAGTACTTC. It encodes CCVETGRGVREAQYF.

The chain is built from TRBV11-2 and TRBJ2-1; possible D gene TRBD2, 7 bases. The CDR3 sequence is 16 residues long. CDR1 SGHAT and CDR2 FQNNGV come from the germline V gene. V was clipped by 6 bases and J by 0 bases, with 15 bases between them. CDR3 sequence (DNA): TGTGCCAGCAGGGAGGGAGGGACAACCTCCTACAATGAGCAGTTCTTC. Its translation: CASREGGTTSYNEQFF.

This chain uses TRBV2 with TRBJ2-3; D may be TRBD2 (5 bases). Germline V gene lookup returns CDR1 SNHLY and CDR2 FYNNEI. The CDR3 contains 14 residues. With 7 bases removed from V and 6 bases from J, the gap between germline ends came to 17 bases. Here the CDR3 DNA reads TGTGCCAGCAATGATGAGAGGGTAATGGATACGCAGTATTTT. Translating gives CASNDERVMDTQYF. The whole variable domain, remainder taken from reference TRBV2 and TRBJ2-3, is EPEVTQTPSHQVTQMGQEVILRCVPISNHLYFYWYRQILGQKVEFLVSFYNNEISEKSEIFDDQFSVERPDGSNFTLKIRSTKLEDSAMYFCASNDERVMDTQYFGPGTRLTVL.

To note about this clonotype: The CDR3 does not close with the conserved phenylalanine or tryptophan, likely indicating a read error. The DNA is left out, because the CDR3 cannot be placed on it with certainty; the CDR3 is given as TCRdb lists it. This chain's CDR3 is CAISESSNQPKHI. This chain connects TRBV10-3 to TRBJ1-5. CDR1 and CDR2 from the germline V gene are ENHRY and SYGVKD. The CDR3 length is 13 residues, termini included.

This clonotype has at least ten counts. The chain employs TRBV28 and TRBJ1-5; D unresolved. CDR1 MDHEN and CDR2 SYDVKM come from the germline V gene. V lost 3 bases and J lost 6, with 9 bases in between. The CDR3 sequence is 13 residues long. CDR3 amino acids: CASSFIEGQPQHF. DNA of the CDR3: TGTGCCAGCAGTTTCATAGAGGGTCAGCCCCAGCATTTT.

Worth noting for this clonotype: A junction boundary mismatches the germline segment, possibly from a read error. For the CDR3, the DNA is TGTGCCATCAGTCCCACGGCGACCCAGGTTGAGCAGATCTTC. It codes for CAISPTATQVEQIF. The chain has TRBV10-3 and TRBJ2-1; D remains unclear. The CDR3 covers 14 residues. The germline gives CDR1 ENHRY, CDR2 SYGVKD.

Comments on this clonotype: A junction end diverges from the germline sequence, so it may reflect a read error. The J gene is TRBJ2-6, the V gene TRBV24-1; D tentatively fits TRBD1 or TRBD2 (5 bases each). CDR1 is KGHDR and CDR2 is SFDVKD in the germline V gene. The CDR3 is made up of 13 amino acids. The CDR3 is CVTRGDAANVLTF. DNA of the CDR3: TGTGTCACCAGAGGGGACGCGGCCAACGTCCTGACTTTC.

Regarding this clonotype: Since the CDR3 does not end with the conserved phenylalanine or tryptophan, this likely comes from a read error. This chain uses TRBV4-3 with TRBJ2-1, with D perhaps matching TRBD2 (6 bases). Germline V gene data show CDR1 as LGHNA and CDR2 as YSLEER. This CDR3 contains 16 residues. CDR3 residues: CASSQDAGRSYTEQFL. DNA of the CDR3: TGCGCCAGCAGCCAAGATGCGGGAAGATCCTACACTGAGCAGTTCCTC.